This entry lists 16 T cell receptor beta chains sequenced from one sample in a study of spatial heterogeneity in lung cancer. One entry per CDR3 protein, called by TCRdb with MiXCR from the 5' RACE reads. Among about 52,000 distinct CDR3 sequences listed, less than 9% were seen once. Regarding time point: blood at routine non-recurrence follow-up after resection. Tumor, nontumor lung or frozen PBMC supplied whole RNA that was sequenced unsorted. Sequencing was performed on PBMCs, taken at follow-up. Source of these receptors: a female donor with early-stage non-small cell lung cancer.

This clonotype was picked up many times. The chain combines TRBV7-6 with TRBJ1-1, with TRBD1 as a possible D gene (5 bases). The CDR3 runs 13 residues. Germline CDR1 is SGHVS and CDR2 is FNYEAQ. The V and J ends lost 4 bases and 1 base respectively, with 7 bases between them. CDR3: CASSSQGNTEAFF. CDR3 bases: TGTGCCAGCAGCTCTCAGGGGAACACTGAAGCTTTCTTT.

This clonotype appeared many times. DNA of the CDR3: TGTGCCAGCAGCCCCGGAGGGCTCGGGGAGCCAGGCAACATTCAGTACTTC. Its protein product is CASSPGGLGEPGNIQYF. This chain joins TRBV3-1 and TRBJ2-4, with a tentative D call TRBD2 (6 bases). CDR3 length: 17 amino acids. Trimming removed 4 bases from V and 7 bases from J, with 23 bases in between. Germline-derived CDR1 and CDR2 are LGHDT and YNNKEL (reference sequence).

This clonotype was seen many times. The chain uses TRBV7-9 and TRBJ1-5; possibly TRBD1 for D (5 bases). The germline CDR1 and CDR2 sequences are SEHNR and FQNEAQ (reference sequence). The CDR3 is made up of 12 amino acids. Trimming pared 5 bases from V and 5 bases from J, leaving 7 bases between. The CDR3 loop is CASSLGDQPQHF. The CDR3 coding sequence is TGTGCCAGCAGCCTGGGGGATCAGCCCCAGCATTTT. The entire variable domain, with the rest obtained from reference TRBV7-9 and TRBJ1-5, is as follows: DTGVSQNPRHKITKRGQNVTFRCDPISEHNRLYWYRQTLGQGPEFLTYFQNEAQLEKSRLLSDRFSAERPKGSFSTLEIQRTEQGDSAMYLCASSLGDQPQHFGDGTRLSIL.

This clonotype was observed a few times. V gene TRBV7-2 combines with J gene TRBJ2-7; D possibly corresponds to TRBD2 (6 bases). From germline, CDR1 is SGHTA and CDR2 FQGNSA. This CDR3 is 15 amino acids long. Trimming left V 4 bases short and J 6 bases short, with 19 bases between. The CDR3, as DNA: TGTGCCAGCAGCTCCACTCTATTGGGGGGTGGCGAGCAGTACTTC. This sequence encodes CASSSTLLGGGEQYF. The variable domain in full, with the rest retrieved from reference TRBV7-2 and TRBJ2-7, is GAGVSQSPSNKVTEKGKDVELRCDPISGHTALYWYRQSLGQGLEFLIYFQGNSAPDKSGLPSDRFSAERTGGSVSTLTIQRTQQEDSAVYLCASSSTLLGGGEQYFGPGTRLTVT.

This clonotype was seen at least ten times. V is TRBV6-5 and J is TRBJ2-6; D uncertain. With 2 bases removed from V and 8 bases from J, the gap between germline ends came to 13 bases. Germline V gene sequence: CDR1 MNHEY, CDR2 SVGAGI. The CDR3 has 15 residues. The CDR3 loop is CASSYGRTPTNVLTF. The CDR3 DNA follows: TGTGCCAGCAGTTACGGTCGAACACCAACCAACGTCCTGACTTTC.

This clonotype was observed at least ten times. The V call is TRBV10-3, the J call TRBJ2-3; 8 bases line up with TRBD2. The V gene end was trimmed by 0 bases and the J gene end by 2 bases; junction bases not matched to a gene: 1. The CDR3 loop spans 15 amino acids. CDR1 and CDR2 from the germline V gene are ENHRY and SYGVKD. The CDR3 sequence is CAISESGGVTDTQYF. Here the CDR3 DNA reads TGTGCCATCAGTGAGTCCGGGGGGGTCACAGATACGCAGTATTTT.

The chain links TRBV5-4 to TRBJ2-7; perhaps TRBD2 as D (5 bases). The CDR3 runs to 13 residues. Trimming removed 1 base from V and 7 bases from J, with 12 bases in between. Per germline, CDR1 SGHNT and CDR2 YYREEE (reference sequence). CDR3 protein: CASSLFEGREQYF. DNA for the CDR3: TGTGCCAGCAGCTTGTTCGAGGGCAGGGAGCAGTACTTC.

At least ten counts were recorded for this clonotype. This chain's CDR3 is CAGGQATSGNTIYF. DNA of the CDR3: TGTGCCGGAGGACAGGCGACCTCTGGAAACACCATATATTTT. This sequence joins TRBV6-6 and TRBJ1-3; 7 nucleotides line up with TRBD1. The trim removed 11 bases at V and 0 bases at J, leaving 7 bases unmatched. The CDR3 is made up of 14 amino acids. Germline lookup yields CDR1 MNHNY and CDR2 SVGAGI (reference sequence).

This clonotype has at least ten counts. The chain uses TRBV5-8 and TRBJ1-2; D unresolved. The CDR3 extends over 13 amino acids. Germline V gives CDR1 SGHTS, CDR2 YDEGEE. V was cut by 4 bases and J by 3 bases, with 10 bases left in between. The CDR3 DNA sequence: TGTGCCAGCAGCGTCGGGCCCGACTATGGCTACACCTTC. Translated: CASSVGPDYGYTF.

The rearrangement joins TRBV20-1 to TRBJ1-1; a weak D match, TRBD1 (5 bases). The CDR3 spans 15 residues. V was trimmed by 2 bases and J by 3 bases, leaving 16 bases between them. The germline gives CDR1 DFQATT, CDR2 SNEGSKA (reference sequence). The DNA of the CDR3 is TGCAGTGCTAGATCCCCTACAGGAGGGGACACTGAAGCTTTCTTT. Amino acid sequence: CSARSPTGGDTEAFF.

Many counts were recorded for this clonotype. The rearrangement links TRBV2 to TRBJ2-7, with D unresolved. The CDR3 runs 11 residues. Trimming left V 11 bases short and J 0 bases short, with 8 bases between. Germline-derived CDR1 and CDR2 are SNHLY and FYNNEI. In DNA, the CDR3 is TGTGCCTCCCATTACTCCTACGAGCAGTACTTC. As protein: CASHYSYEQYF.

The gene calls are TRBV5-1 and TRBJ2-3, with 7 bases matching TRBD1. V shed 1 base and J 1 base; nucleotides not matched to a gene: 6. CDR1 and CDR2 (germline): SGHRS, YFSETQ. The CDR3 runs to 16 residues. The CDR3 bases are TGCGCCAGCAGCTTGTTTAGAACAGGGGGCACAGATACGCAGTATTTT. Protein sequence: CASSLFRTGGTDTQYF.

V usage is TRBV10-3 and J usage is TRBJ2-5; D is unresolved. Germline loops: CDR1 ENHRY, CDR2 SYGVKD. The CDR3 contains 14 residues. Deletions cut 4 bases from V and 4 bases from J, with 13 bases between. The CDR3 DNA follows: TGTGCCATCAGTGTTAAATCGTTTGCAGAGACCCAGTACTTC. Its translation is CAISVKSFAETQYF.

Written as DNA, the CDR3 is TGTGCCAGCTCATTCGCGTACCAGGGGGCGGATGGCTACACCTTC. Translated, it gives CASSFAYQGADGYTF. The rearrangement uses TRBV18 and TRBJ1-2; 8 bases are a match to TRBD1. Germline trimming cut 5 bases from V and 6 bases from J; bases unmatched to any gene: 11. Germline-derived CDR1 and CDR2 are KGHSH and LQKENI. The CDR3 sequence is 15 residues long.

This clonotype was observed at least ten times. V is TRBV2 and J is TRBJ2-3; the D call may be TRBD1 or TRBD2 (5 bases each). V gave up 8 bases and J gave up 6 bases, with 15 bases separating them. The CDR3 spans 13 residues. Germline V gene lookup returns CDR1 SNHLY and CDR2 FYNNEI. The chain's CDR3 is CASRGTGPDTQYF. In nucleotides, the CDR3 is TGTGCCAGCCGAGGGACCGGTCCCGATACGCAGTATTTT.

This clonotype appeared many times. This chain joins TRBV29-1 and TRBJ1-2; D uncertain. The CDR3 extends over 14 amino acids. Trimming took 6 bases from V and 0 from J, leaving 14 bases between them. Germline assignment: CDR1 SQVTM and CDR2 ANQGSEA. This CDR3 is CSVQPGPANYGYTF. DNA of the CDR3: TGCAGCGTCCAGCCTGGGCCAGCTAACTATGGCTACACCTTC.